The clone carrying this TCR beta chain was recorded many times. Its antigen remains unknown. The data stem from a study of metastatic and nonmetastatic thyroid tumors. The overall study: Repertoires from malignant and benign thyroid patients were compared across blood and tumor or nodule tissue.

Each patient came to thyroid surgery without any prior treatment (of any kind). The CDR3 length is 14 residues. Per germline, CDR1 SNHLY and CDR2 FYNNEI. Trimming stripped 10 bases from V and 10 bases from J, with 24 bases between. Points from the study as a whole: Reports indicated that malignant thyroid tumors showed significantly higher TCR beta diversity than benign nodules did, in blood and tumor.

Per the authors' pipeline: Clinicopathological groups of papillary thyroid cancer showed CDR3 differences that were used to build a distant-metastasis classifier. TCRdb re-called clones from the PCR reads using MiXCR. Here the V and J calls rest on TCRdb's processing, not on the authors' analysis. Of roughly 27,000 clones detected, approximately 13% appear once; the ten largest clones hold approximately 4.9%. The gene calls are TRBV2 and TRBJ2-3, with D unclear. Sequenced input: blood. The receptor was derived from a female donor with papillary thyroid cancer or a benign thyroid nodule (not recorded which). Some clones in this sample may be carry-over from other donors' samples. CDR3: CAILIGHRQSAQYF. The CDR3 nucleotides read TGTGCCATCCTAATAGGGCACCGCCAGTCGGCGCAGTATTTT.